The next 16 T cell receptor beta chains were all read from a single sample in a study of radiation and T cells in renal cell carcinoma. This sample's time point: blood 4 weeks post-SBRT, at nephrectomy. Regarding treatment: 15 Gy SBRT to primary tumor, nephrectomy 4 weeks later. This table comes from immunoSEQ multiplex PCR, and its TCRdb copy is limited to in-frame clones, with some not included. The table has roughly 64,000 clones, about 80% seen once. The material was blood, obtained from a patient whose treatment included radiotherapy and nephrectomy. Source of these receptors: a man aged 55 to 70 with renal cell carcinoma.

The DNA for the CDR3 is TGTGCCAGCAGTTACCAAGAGTTGGGTGAAGCTTTCTTT. Its protein product is CASSYQELGEAFF. The chain links TRBV6-5 to TRBJ1-1; D is uncertain. The germline gives CDR1 MNHEY, CDR2 SVGAGI. CDR3 size: 13 residues. With 2 bases removed from V and 7 bases from J, the gap between germline ends came to 11 bases.

V is TRBV13 and J is TRBJ1-3; tentative D call: TRBD1 (5 bases). Germline CDR1 and CDR2: PRHDT and FYEKMQ (reference sequence). Trimming removed 2 bases from V and 2 bases from J, with 10 bases in between. CDR3 length equals 15 residues. CDR3: CASSLSGQAGNTIYF. CDR3 coding DNA: TGTGCCAGCAGCTTATCCGGACAAGCTGGAAACACCATATATTTT.

This clone was counted between two and nine times. The chain links TRBV6-5 to TRBJ2-3; TRBD1 might be the D (6 bases). V was cut by 6 bases and J by 1 base, with 14 bases left in between. Per the germline V gene, CDR1 is MNHEY and CDR2 is SVGAGI. This CDR3 contains 15 residues. CDR3 residues: CASRDQGLGTDTQYF. The CDR3 nucleotides are TGTGCCAGCAGAGACCAGGGGCTCGGCACAGATACGCAGTATTTT.

V usage is TRBV11-3 and J usage is TRBJ2-1; D is possibly TRBD2 (6 bases). Germline lookup yields CDR1 SGHNT and CDR2 YENEEA. This CDR3 comprises 14 residues. The germline V and J ends were trimmed by 5 bases and 0 bases, with 8 bases remaining between them. As DNA, the CDR3 is TGTGCCAGCAGCCCCGGGAGCTCCTACAATGAGCAGTTCTTC. It codes for CASSPGSSYNEQFF.

The chain employs TRBV27 and TRBJ2-1; no clear D. Germline values: CDR1 MNHEY, CDR2 SMNVEV (reference sequence). The CDR3 has 14 amino acids. V lost 3 bases to trimming and J lost 0 bases, with 6 bases between them. The CDR3 nucleotides read TGTGCCAGCAGTTTGCTGAGCTCCTACAATGAGCAGTTCTTC. This encodes CASSLLSSYNEQFF.

This chain uses TRBV7-2 with TRBJ2-7; no firm D call. This CDR3 region has 15 residues. Deletions cut 5 bases from V and 4 bases from J, with 18 bases between. Germline CDR1 and CDR2: SGHTA and FQGNSA. The CDR3 DNA reads as TGTGCCAGCAGCCTCTCGGACCTGGGGATTTACGAGCAGTACTTC. Protein sequence: CASSLSDLGIYEQYF. The whole variable domain, remainder taken from reference TRBV7-2 and TRBJ2-7, is GAGVSQSPSNKVTEKGKDVELRCDPISGHTALYWYRQSLGQGLEFLIYFQGNSAPDKSGLPSDRFSAERTGGSVSTLTIQRTQQEDSAVYLCASSLSDLGIYEQYFGPGTRLTVT.

The genes are TRBV5-6 and TRBJ2-1; D uncertain. Germline CDR1 and CDR2: SGHDT and YYEEEE. Trimming cost V 0 bases and J 0 bases, with 10 bases left between them. The CDR3 covers 16 residues. Here the CDR3 reads CASSLGPSSSYNEQFF. The CDR3 DNA reads TGTGCCAGCAGCTTGGGGCCAAGCAGCTCCTACAATGAGCAGTTCTTC.

This clone showed up just a few times. The chain combines TRBV11-2 with TRBJ2-1, with D uncertain. With 5 bases removed from V and 6 bases from J, the gap between germline ends came to 14 bases. CDR1 is SGHAT and CDR2 is FQNNGV in the germline V gene. This CDR3 is 14 amino acids long. The CDR3 DNA reads TGTGCCAGCAGCGCTATACGCGGCGGCAATGAGCAGTTCTTC. This gives the protein CASSAIRGGNEQFF.

CDR3: CASSYADTQYF. For the CDR3, the DNA is TGTGCCAGCAGTTACGCAGATACGCAGTATTTT. This chain joins TRBV6-5 and TRBJ2-3, with D unclear. V lost 2 bases and J lost 4, with 1 base in between. Germline CDR1 is MNHEY and CDR2 is SVGAGI. The CDR3 length is 11 residues.

This chain links TRBV4-3 with TRBJ2-7, with a weak D call TRBD1 (6 bases). Germline V lookup: CDR1 LGHNA, CDR2 YSLEER. The CDR3 consists of 15 residues. Between the trimmed V and J ends, which lost 1 base and 3 bases, there was a span of 13 bases. The CDR3 nucleotides are TGCGCCAGCAGCCAAGGGGCAGGGGAAAGCTACGAGCAGTACTTC. This codes for CASSQGAGESYEQYF.

This clone was observed a few times. The rearrangement joins TRBV30 to TRBJ2-7; TRBD2 might be the D (5 bases). CDR1 is GTSNPN, CDR2 SVGIG, per germline (reference sequence). The V end lost 1 base, the J end lost 4 bases, and 14 bases lay between the germline ends. The CDR3 runs to 14 residues. For the CDR3, the DNA is TGTGCCTGGAGTGCGGGGTTAGGTGGGTACGAGCAGTACTTC. Protein product: CAWSAGLGGYEQYF.

The rearrangement links TRBV6-1 to TRBJ2-5; weak D call: TRBD1 (5 bases). Between the trimmed V and J ends, which lost 1 base and 2 bases, there was a span of 5 bases. The germline CDR1 and CDR2 sequences are MNHNS and SASEGT. This CDR3 has 13 amino acids. The CDR3 loop is CASSEGQQETQYF. The DNA for the CDR3 is TGTGCCAGCAGTGAAGGACAGCAAGAGACCCAGTACTTC.

This chain joins TRBV7-6 and TRBJ1-4, with 7 bases lining up with TRBD1. Germline V CDR1 and CDR2: SGHVS, FNYEAQ. The trim removed 5 bases at V and 3 bases at J, leaving 12 bases unmatched. This CDR3 has 17 amino acids. The CDR3: CASSPRAGGKANEKLFF. As DNA, the CDR3 is TGTGCCAGCAGCCCGCGGGCAGGGGGGAAGGCTAATGAAAAACTGTTTTTT.

The J gene is TRBJ2-3, the V gene TRBV5-1, with 9 bases identical to TRBD2. V was pared by 4 bases and J by 2 bases, with 20 bases of the junction left unmatched. CDR1 and CDR2 from the germline V gene are SGHRS and YFSETQ. The CDR3 loop spans 20 amino acids. The CDR3 spells CASSPRGGWRLADSTDTQYF. CDR3 in DNA: TGCGCCAGCAGCCCGAGGGGGGGCTGGCGACTAGCGGATTCCACAGATACGCAGTATTTT.

The chain is built from TRBV19 and TRBJ1-2, with 7 bases matching TRBD1. Trimming removed 4 bases from V and 7 bases from J; junction bases left unmatched: 15. Germline-derived CDR1 and CDR2 are LNHDA and SQIVND (reference sequence). CDR3 length: 16 residues. The CDR3 loop is CASSKTSNRGYTGYTF. In DNA, the CDR3 is TGTGCCAGTAGTAAGACCTCTAACAGGGGATACACTGGCTACACCTTC.

The V call is TRBV2, the J call TRBJ1-6; 7 bases are a match to TRBD1. This CDR3 is 14 amino acids long. Germline V gives CDR1 SNHLY, CDR2 FYNNEI. The V and J ends lost 6 bases and 6 bases, in that order; junction bases with no gene match: 5. In nucleotides, the CDR3 is TGTGCCAGCAGCTCCGGGACAGCTAATTCACCCCTCCACTTT. Translated, it gives CASSSGTANSPLHF.